The present T cell receptor beta chain was sequenced within a study of regulatory T cells in long-lasting Graves disease. Study-level background: Newly diagnosed Graves' patients had under 3 months of antithyroid drugs.

The time point was: newly diagnosed GD, antithyroid drugs for less than 3 months. The TCR library was prepared using RNA isolated from PBMCs. V was clipped by 2 bases and J by 6 bases, with 7 bases between them. The CDR3 is 12 amino acids. Germline-derived CDR1 and CDR2 are SGHTA and FQGTGA. The table lists this clonotype with many counts. The authors built TCR beta libraries using iRepertoire HTBI primers and Arm-PCR of CDR3 regions. TCRdb called the multiplex PCR reads again in MiXCR, with one record for every CDR3 protein. The sample includes some 340,000 distinct CDR3 sequences, around 11% of them seen just once. The same sample was also used in a study of T cells in Graves' hyperthyroidism and ophthalmopathy.

The sequence derives from a young woman with Graves disease. The source was peripheral blood mononuclear cells (PBMCs), collected at new diagnosis, from a patient treated with antithyroid drugs. V gene TRBV7-3 combines with J gene TRBJ2-5; TRBD1 might be the D (5 bases). The CDR3 protein is CASSLSGQTQYF. As DNA, the CDR3 is TGTGCCAGCAGCTTATCAGGGCAGACCCAGTACTTC. The full variable domain, its missing parts supplied by reference TRBV7-3 and TRBJ2-5, is GAGVSQTPSNKVTEKGKYVELRCDPISGHTALYWYRQSLGQGPEFLIYFQGTGAADDSGLPNDRFFAVRPEGSVSTLKIQRTERGDSAVYLCASSLSGQTQYFGPGTRLLVL.